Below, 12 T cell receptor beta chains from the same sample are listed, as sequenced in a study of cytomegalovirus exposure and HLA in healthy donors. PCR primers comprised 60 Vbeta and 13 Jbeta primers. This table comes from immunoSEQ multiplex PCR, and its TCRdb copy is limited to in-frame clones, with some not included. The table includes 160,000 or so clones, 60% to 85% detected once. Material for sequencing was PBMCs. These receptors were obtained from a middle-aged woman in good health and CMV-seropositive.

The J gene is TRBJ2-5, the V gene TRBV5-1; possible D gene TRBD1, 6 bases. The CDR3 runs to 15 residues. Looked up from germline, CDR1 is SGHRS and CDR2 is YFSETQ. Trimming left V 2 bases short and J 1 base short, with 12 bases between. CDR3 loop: CASSFNGQSQETQYF. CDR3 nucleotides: TGCGCCAGCAGCTTTAATGGACAGTCCCAAGAGACCCAGTACTTC.

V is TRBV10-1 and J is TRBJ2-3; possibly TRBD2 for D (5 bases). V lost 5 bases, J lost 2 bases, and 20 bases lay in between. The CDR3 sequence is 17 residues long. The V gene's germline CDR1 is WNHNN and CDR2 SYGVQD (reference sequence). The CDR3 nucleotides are TGCGCCAGCAGTCCGGCCAGTTGGCCGGGGATCACAGATACGCAGTATTTT. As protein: CASSPASWPGITDTQYF.

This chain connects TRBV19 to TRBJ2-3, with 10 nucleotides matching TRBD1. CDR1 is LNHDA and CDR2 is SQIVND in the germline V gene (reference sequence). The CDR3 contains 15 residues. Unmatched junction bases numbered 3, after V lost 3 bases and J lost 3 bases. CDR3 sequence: CASSMRQGATDTQYF. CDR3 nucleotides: TGTGCCAGTAGTATGAGACAGGGGGCGACAGATACGCAGTATTTT.

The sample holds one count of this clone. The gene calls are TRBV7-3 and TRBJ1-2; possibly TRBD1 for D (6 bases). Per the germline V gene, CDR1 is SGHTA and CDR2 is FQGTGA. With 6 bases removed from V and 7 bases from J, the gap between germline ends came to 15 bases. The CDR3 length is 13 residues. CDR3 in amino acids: CASSTGSTGGYTF. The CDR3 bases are TGTGCCAGCAGTACAGGGTCCACTGGTGGCTACACCTTC.

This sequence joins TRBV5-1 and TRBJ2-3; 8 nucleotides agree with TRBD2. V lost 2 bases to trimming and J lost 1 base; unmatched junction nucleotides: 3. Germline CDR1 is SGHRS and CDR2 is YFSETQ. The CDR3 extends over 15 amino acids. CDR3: CASSFSGGRTDTQYF. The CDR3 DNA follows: TGCGCCAGCAGCTTCAGCGGGGGTCGCACAGATACGCAGTATTTT.

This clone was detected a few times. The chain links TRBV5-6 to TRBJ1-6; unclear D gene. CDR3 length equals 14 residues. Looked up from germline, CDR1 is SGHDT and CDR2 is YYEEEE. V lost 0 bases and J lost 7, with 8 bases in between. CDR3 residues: CASSLGRNNSPLHF. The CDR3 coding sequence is TGTGCCAGCAGCTTGGGGCGGAACAATTCACCCCTCCACTTT. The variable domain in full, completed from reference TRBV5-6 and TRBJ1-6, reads DAGVTQSPTHLIKTRGQQVTLRCSPKSGHDTVSWYQQALGQGPQFIFQYYEEEERQRGNFPDRFSGHQFPNYSSELNVNALLLGDSALYLCASSLGRNNSPLHFGNGTRLTVT.

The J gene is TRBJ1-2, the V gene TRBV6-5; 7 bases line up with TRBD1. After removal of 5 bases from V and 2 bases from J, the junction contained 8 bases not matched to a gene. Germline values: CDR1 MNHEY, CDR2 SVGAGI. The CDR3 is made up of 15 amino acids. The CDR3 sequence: CASSTTDRANYGYTF. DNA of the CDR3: TGTGCCAGCAGTACCACCGACAGGGCCAACTATGGCTACACCTTC.

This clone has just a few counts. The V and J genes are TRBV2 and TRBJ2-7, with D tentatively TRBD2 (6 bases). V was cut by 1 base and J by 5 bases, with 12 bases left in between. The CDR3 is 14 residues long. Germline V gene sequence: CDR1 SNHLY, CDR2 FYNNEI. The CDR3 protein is CASSEVAASDEQYF. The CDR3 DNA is TGTGCCAGCAGTGAAGTAGCGGCCTCTGACGAGCAGTACTTC.

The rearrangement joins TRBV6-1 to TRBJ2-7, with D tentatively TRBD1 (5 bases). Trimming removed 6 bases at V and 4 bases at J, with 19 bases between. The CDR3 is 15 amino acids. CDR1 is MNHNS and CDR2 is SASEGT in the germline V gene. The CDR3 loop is CASSEENGRAYEQYF. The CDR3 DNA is TGTGCCAGCAGCGAGGAAAACGGCAGGGCTTACGAGCAGTACTTC.

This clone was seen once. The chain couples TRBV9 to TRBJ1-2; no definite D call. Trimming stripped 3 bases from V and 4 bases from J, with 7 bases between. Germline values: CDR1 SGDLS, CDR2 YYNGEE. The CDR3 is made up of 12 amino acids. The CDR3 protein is CASSADTYGYTF. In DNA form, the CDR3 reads TGTGCCAGCAGCGCAGACACCTATGGCTACACCTTC.

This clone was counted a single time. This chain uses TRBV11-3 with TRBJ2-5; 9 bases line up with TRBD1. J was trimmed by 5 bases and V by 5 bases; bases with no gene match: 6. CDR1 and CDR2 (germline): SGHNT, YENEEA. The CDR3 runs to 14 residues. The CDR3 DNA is TGTGCCAGCAGCCTAGCCGGACAGGGGGAGACCCAGTACTTC. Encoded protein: CASSLAGQGETQYF.

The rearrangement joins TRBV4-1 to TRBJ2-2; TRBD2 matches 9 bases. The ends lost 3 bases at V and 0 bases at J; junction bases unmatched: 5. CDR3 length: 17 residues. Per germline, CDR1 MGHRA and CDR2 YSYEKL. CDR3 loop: CASSQNSGGANTGELFF. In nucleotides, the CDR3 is TGCGCCAGCAGCCAGAATAGCGGGGGCGCGAACACCGGGGAGCTGTTTTTT.